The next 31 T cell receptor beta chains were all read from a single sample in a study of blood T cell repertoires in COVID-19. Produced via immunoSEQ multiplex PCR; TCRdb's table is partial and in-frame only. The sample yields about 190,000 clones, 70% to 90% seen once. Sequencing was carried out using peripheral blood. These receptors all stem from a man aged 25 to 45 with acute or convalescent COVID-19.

CDR3 in DNA: TGTGCCAGCAGCAAGCGGGGGATAAACACAGATACGCAGTATTTT. It codes for CASSKRGINTDTQYF. The chain recombines TRBV6-2 or TRBV6-3 with TRBJ2-3, with TRBD2 matching 8 bases. This CDR3 is 15 amino acids long. CDR1 is MNHEY and CDR2 is SVGEGT in the germline V gene. Trimming removed 6 bases from V and 2 bases from J; junction bases left unmatched: 7.

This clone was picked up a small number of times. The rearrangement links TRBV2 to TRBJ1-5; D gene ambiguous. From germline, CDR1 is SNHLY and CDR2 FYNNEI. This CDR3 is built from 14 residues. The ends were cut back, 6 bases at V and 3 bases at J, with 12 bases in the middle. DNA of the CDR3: TGTGCCAGCAGGGACTGGACCGCCAATCAGCCCCAGCATTTT. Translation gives CASRDWTANQPQHF.

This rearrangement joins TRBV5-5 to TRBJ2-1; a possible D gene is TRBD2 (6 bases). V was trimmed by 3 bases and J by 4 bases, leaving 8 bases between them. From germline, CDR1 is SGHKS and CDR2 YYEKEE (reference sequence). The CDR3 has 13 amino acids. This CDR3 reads CASSYGTYNEQFF. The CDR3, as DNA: TGTGCCAGCAGCTACGGGACTTACAATGAGCAGTTCTTC. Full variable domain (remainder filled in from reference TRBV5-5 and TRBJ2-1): DAGVTQSPTHLIKTRGQQVTLRCSPISGHKSVSWYQQVLGQGPQFIFQYYEKEERGRGNFPDRFSARQFPNYSSELNVNALLLGDSALYLCASSYGTYNEQFFGPGTRLTVL.

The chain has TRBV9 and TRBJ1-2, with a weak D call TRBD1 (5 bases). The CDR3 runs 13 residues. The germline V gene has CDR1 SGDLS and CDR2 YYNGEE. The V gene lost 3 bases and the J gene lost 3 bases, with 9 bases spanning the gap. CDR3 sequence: CASSDDRHYGYTF. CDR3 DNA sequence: TGTGCCAGCAGCGACGACAGACACTATGGCTACACCTTC. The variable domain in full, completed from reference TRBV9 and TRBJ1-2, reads DSGVTQTPKHLITATGQRVTLRCSPRSGDLSVYWYQQSLDQGLQFLIQYYNGEERAKGNILERFSAQQFPDLHSELNLSSLELGDSALYFCASSDDRHYGYTFGSGTRLTVV.

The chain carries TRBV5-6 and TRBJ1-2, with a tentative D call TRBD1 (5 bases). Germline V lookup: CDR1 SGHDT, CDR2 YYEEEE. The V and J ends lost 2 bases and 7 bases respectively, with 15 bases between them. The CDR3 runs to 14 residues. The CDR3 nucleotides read TGTGCCAGCAGCTTAAGACAGCGGGGGGTTGGCTACACCTTC. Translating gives CASSLRQRGVGYTF.

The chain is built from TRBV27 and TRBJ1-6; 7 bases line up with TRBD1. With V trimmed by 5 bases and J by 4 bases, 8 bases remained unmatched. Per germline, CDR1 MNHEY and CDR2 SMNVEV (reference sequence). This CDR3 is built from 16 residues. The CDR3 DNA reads TGTGCCAGCAGTCAACCGGGACAGCTATATAATTCACCCCTCCACTTT. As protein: CASSQPGQLYNSPLHF.

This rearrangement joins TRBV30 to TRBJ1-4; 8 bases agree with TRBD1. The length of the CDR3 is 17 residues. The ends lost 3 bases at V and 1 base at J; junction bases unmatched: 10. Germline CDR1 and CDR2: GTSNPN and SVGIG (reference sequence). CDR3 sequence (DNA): TGTGCCTGGAGCGTAAAAGGACAGGGTGTAACTAATGAAAAACTGTTTTTT. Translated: CAWSVKGQGVTNEKLFF.

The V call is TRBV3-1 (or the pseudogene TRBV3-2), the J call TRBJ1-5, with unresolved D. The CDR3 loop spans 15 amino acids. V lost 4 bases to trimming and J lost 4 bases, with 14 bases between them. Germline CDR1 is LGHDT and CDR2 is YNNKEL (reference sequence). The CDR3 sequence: CASSPYWAENQPQHF. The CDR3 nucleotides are TGTGCCAGCAGCCCGTACTGGGCCGAAAATCAGCCCCAGCATTTT.

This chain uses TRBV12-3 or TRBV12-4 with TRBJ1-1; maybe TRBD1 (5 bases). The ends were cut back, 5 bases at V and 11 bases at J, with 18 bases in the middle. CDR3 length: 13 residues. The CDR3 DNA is TGTGCCAGCAGTCTGTTGGGGGGAAGGGTCGCTTTCTTT. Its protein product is CASSLLGGRVAFF.

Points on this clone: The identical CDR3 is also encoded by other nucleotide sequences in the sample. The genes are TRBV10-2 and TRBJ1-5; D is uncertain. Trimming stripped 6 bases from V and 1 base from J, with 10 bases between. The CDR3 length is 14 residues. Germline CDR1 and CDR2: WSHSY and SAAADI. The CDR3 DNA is TGCGCCAGCAGAGAGGGCGGAAGCAATCAGCCCCAGCATTTT. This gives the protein CASREGGSNQPQHF.

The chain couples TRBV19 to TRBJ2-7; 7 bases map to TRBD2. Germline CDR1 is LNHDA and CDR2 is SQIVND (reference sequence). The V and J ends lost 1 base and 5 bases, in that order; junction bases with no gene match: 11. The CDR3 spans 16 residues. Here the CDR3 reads CASSIGPLAQIDEQYF. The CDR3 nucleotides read TGTGCCAGTAGTATAGGGCCACTAGCGCAGATTGACGAGCAGTACTTC.

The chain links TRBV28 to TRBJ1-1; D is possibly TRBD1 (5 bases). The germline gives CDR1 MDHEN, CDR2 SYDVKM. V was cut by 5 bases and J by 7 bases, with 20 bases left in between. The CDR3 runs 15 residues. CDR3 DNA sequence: TGTGCCAGCAGTATCGGGCAAGACAGACGATATGAAGCTTTCTTT. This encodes CASSIGQDRRYEAFF.

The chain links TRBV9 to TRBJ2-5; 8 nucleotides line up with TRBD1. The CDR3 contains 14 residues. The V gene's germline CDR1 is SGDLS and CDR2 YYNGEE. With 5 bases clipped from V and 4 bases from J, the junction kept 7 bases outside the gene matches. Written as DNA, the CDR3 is TGTGCCAGCAGTCGGACAGGGTCACGAGAGACCCAGTACTTC. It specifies CASSRTGSRETQYF.

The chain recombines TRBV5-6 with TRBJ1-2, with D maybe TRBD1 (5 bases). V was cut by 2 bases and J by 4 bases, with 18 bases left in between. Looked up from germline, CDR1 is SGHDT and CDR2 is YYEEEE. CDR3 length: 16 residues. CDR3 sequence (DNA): TGTGCCAGCAGCTTAGGTCGAGCGGGACGGACCTATGGCTACACCTTC. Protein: CASSLGRAGRTYGYTF.

CDR3 sequence (DNA): TGTGCCACCACCCTCGGACTAGCGGGAGGCCACAATGAGCAGTTCTTC. Its protein is CATTLGLAGGHNEQFF. The chain employs TRBV19 and TRBJ2-1; 14 nucleotides line up with TRBD2. The CDR3 has 16 amino acids. Germline V CDR1 and CDR2: LNHDA, SQIVND (reference sequence). With V trimmed by 10 bases and J by 5 bases, 10 bases remained unmatched.

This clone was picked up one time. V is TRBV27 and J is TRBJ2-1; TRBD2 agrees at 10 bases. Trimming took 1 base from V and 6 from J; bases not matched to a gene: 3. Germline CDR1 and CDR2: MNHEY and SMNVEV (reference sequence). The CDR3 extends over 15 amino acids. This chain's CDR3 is CASSLLAGGTNEQFF. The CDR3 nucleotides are TGTGCCAGCAGTTTATTAGCGGGAGGTACCAATGAGCAGTTCTTC.

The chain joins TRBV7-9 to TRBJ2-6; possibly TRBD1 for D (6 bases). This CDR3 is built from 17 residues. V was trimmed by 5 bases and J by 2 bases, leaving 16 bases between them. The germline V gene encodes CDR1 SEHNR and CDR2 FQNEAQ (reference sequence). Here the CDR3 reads CASSRLTGVPGANVLTF. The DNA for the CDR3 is TGTGCCAGCAGCAGACTGACAGGAGTACCTGGGGCCAACGTCCTGACTTTC.

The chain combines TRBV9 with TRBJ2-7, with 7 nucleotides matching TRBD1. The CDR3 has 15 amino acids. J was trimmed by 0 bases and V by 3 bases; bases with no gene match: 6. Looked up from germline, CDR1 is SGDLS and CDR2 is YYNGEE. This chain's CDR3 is CASSAQTGRSYEQYF. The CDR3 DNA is TGTGCCAGCAGCGCTCAGACAGGGCGCTCCTACGAGCAGTACTTC.

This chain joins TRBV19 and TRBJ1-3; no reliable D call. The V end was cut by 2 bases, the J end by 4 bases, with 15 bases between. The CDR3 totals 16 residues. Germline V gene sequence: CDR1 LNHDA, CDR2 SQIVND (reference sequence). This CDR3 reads CASSIQATSKGNTIYF. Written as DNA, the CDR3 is TGTGCCAGTAGTATACAGGCGACATCAAAGGGAAACACCATATATTTT.

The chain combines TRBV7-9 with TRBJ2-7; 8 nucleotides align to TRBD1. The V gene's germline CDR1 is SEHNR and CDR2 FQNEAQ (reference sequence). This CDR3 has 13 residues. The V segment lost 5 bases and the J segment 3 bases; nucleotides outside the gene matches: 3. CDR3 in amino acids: CASSPTGGYEQYF. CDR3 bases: TGTGCCAGCAGCCCTACAGGGGGCTACGAGCAGTACTTC.

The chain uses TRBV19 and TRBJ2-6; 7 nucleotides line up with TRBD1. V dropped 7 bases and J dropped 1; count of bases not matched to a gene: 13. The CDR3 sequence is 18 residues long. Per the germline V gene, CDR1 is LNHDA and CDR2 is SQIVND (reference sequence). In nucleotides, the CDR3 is TGTGCCAGTAAGAGACCGGACAGGTTTTGGTCTGGGGCCAACGTCCTGACTTTC. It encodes CASKRPDRFWSGANVLTF.

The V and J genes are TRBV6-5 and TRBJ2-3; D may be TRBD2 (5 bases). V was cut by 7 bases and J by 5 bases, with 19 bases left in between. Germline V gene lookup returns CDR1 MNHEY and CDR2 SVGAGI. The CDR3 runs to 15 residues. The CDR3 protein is CASTHGAGLGDTQYF. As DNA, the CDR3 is TGTGCCAGCACCCACGGAGCAGGACTGGGAGATACGCAGTATTTT.

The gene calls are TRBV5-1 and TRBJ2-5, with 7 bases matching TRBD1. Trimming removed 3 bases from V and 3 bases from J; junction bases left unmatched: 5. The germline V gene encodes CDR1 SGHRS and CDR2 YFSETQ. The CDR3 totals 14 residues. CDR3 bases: TGCGCCAGCAGCTACAACACAGGGGAAGAGACCCAGTACTTC. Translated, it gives CASSYNTGEETQYF.

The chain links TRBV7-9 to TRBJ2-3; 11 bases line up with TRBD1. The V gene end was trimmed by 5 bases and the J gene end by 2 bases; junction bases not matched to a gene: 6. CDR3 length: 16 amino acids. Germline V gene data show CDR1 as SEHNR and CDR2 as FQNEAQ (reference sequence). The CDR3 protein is CASSPGQGAYTDTQYF. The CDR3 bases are TGTGCCAGCAGCCCCGGACAGGGGGCCTACACAGATACGCAGTATTTT. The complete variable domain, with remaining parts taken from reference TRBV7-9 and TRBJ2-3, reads DTGVSQNPRHKITKRGQNVTFRCDPISEHNRLYWYRQTLGQGPEFLTYFQNEAQLEKSRLLSDRFSAERPKGSFSTLEIQRTEQGDSAMYLCASSPGQGAYTDTQYFGPGTRLTVL.

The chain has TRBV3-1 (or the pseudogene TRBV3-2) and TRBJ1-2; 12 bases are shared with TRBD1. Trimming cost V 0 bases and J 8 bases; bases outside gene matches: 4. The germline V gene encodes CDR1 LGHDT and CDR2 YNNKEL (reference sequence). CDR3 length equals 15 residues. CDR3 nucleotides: TGTGCCAGCAGCCAAGACGCCGGGACAGGGGGCGGCTACACCTTC. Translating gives CASSQDAGTGGGYTF.

CDR3 sequence reads: CASSRKTGPQAFF. CDR3 bases: TGTGCCAGCAGCCGAAAAACAGGGCCGCAAGCTTTCTTT. The rearrangement joins TRBV7-2 to TRBJ1-1; D possibly corresponds to TRBD1 (6 bases). Looked up from germline, CDR1 is SGHTA and CDR2 is FQGNSA. The V end was cut by 5 bases, the J end by 9 bases, with 16 bases between. The CDR3 extends over 13 amino acids.

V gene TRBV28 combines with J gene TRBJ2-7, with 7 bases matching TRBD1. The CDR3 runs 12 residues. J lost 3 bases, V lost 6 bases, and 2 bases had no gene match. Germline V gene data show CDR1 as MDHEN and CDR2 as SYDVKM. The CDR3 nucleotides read TGTGCCAGCAGCCGGGACAGCTACGAGCAGTACTTC. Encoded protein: CASSRDSYEQYF.

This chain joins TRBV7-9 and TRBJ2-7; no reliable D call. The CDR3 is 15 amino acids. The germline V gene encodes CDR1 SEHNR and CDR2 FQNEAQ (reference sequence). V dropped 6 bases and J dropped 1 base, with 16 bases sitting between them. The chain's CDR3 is CASRPETEPSYEQYF. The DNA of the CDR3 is TGTGCCAGCAGGCCGGAGACCGAGCCATCCTACGAGCAGTACTTC.

The CDR3 DNA follows: TGTGCCAGCAGTCAGGAAGGGGTCAAAAACATTCAGTACTTC. This codes for CASSQEGVKNIQYF. The chain employs TRBV6-5 and TRBJ2-4, with D tentatively TRBD1 (5 bases). The CDR3 extends over 14 amino acids. Germline V CDR1 and CDR2: MNHEY, SVGAGI. V lost 5 bases, J lost 3 bases, and 11 bases lay in between.

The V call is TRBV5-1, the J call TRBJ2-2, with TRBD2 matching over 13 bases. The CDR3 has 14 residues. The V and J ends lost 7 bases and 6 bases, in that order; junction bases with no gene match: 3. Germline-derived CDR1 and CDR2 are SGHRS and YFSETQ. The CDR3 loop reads CASWTSGSSGELFF. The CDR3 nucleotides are TGCGCCAGCTGGACTAGCGGGAGTTCCGGGGAGCTGTTTTTT.

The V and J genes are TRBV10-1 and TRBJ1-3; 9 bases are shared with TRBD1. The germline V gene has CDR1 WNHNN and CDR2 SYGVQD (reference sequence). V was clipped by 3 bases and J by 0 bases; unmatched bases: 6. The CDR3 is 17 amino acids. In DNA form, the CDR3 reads TGCGCCAGCAGTGAAGGGACAGGGCGCCTCTCTGGAAACACCATATATTTT. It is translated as CASSEGTGRLSGNTIYF.